These 20 T cell receptor beta chains share one sample of origin, sequenced in a study of shared clonotypes between healthy human individuals. Produced via immunoSEQ multiplex PCR; TCRdb's table is partial and in-frame only. The repertoire has some 1 million clones, more than 65% of them found once; the top ten carry 1.5%. Sequenced: memory CD4+ T cells sorted from blood. The subset is: CD45RA-negative fraction. These receptors came from a young man in good health.

This clone was counted once. The chain has TRBV5-1 and TRBJ1-1; 8 nucleotides line up with TRBD1. Germline V gene sequence: CDR1 SGHRS, CDR2 YFSETQ. V lost 1 base and J lost 1; bases outside the gene matches: 3. The CDR3 consists of 15 residues. The CDR3 loop is CASSLNQGANTEAFF. In DNA, the CDR3 is TGCGCCAGCAGCTTGAATCAGGGGGCGAACACTGAAGCTTTCTTT.

This chain uses TRBV5-1 with TRBJ2-7; D tentatively fits TRBD1 or TRBD2 (5 bases each). Germline CDR1 SGHRS, CDR2 YFSETQ. The CDR3 extends over 14 amino acids. Trimming took off 3 bases at V and 5 bases at J, with 15 bases between the two ends. This CDR3 is CASSSGPWANEQYF. In DNA form, the CDR3 reads TGCGCCAGCAGCTCGGGACCATGGGCCAACGAGCAGTACTTC.

This chain joins TRBV7-2 and TRBJ2-1, with TRBD2 matching over 8 bases. V was pared by 6 bases and J by 5 bases, with 12 bases of the junction left unmatched. This CDR3 spans 16 amino acids. Germline loops: CDR1 SGHTA, CDR2 FQGNSA. CDR3 sequence reads: CASSPLAGGWDNEQFF. Written as DNA, the CDR3 is TGTGCCAGCAGTCCTCTCGCGGGAGGTTGGGACAATGAGCAGTTCTTC.

The CDR3: CASSLTGPVMNTEAFF. DNA for the CDR3: TGTGCCAGCAGTTTAACAGGACCAGTCATGAACACTGAAGCTTTCTTT. This chain connects TRBV28 to TRBJ1-1; possible D gene TRBD1, 5 bases. The CDR3 loop spans 16 amino acids. Germline V gene sequence: CDR1 MDHEN, CDR2 SYDVKM. V was pared by 2 bases and J by 0 bases, with 13 bases between.

J is TRBJ2-1 and V is TRBV4-3; 8 positions agree with TRBD2. From germline, CDR1 is LGHNA and CDR2 YSLEER. The CDR3 spans 16 residues. V lost 4 bases, J lost 4 bases, and 9 bases stayed unmatched. This CDR3 reads CASSLNSGLGYNEQFF. CDR3 DNA: TGCGCCAGCAGCCTAAACTCGGGACTAGGTTACAATGAGCAGTTCTTC.

The genes are TRBV10-2 and TRBJ2-7; D may be TRBD1 (6 bases). This CDR3 is built from 14 residues. V was clipped by 1 base and J by 3 bases, with 10 bases between them. Germline assignment: CDR1 WSHSY and CDR2 SAAADI. CDR3 region: CASSEYRGSYEQYF. In DNA form, the CDR3 reads TGCGCCAGCAGTGAGTATAGGGGGAGCTACGAGCAGTACTTC.

V gene TRBV14 combines with J gene TRBJ2-7; 10 bases line up with TRBD1. Germline CDR1 reads SGHDN; CDR2 reads FVKESK. This CDR3 spans 16 amino acids. Germline trimming cut 3 bases from V and 2 bases from J; bases unmatched to any gene: 7. DNA for the CDR3: TGTGCCAGCAGCCAGACCGGGACAGGGGTTCCCTACGAGCAGTACTTC. Its protein product is CASSQTGTGVPYEQYF.

V and J are TRBV6-1 and TRBJ2-1; D not resolved. The germline CDR1 and CDR2 sequences are MNHNS and SASEGT. The germline V and J ends were trimmed by 8 bases and 4 bases, with 15 bases remaining between them. This CDR3 has 14 residues. CDR3 nucleotides: TGTGCCAGCTATTCAGGCATCTTATACAATGAGCAGTTCTTC. Its protein is CASYSGILYNEQFF.

This clone was picked up a small number of times. The CDR3 bases are TGCGCCAGCAGCTGGGGGACAGGGTCTGGCTACACCTTC. Its translation: CASSWGTGSGYTF. The chain couples TRBV5-1 to TRBJ1-2; 9 bases align to TRBD1. The germline V gene has CDR1 SGHRS and CDR2 YFSETQ. CDR3 size: 13 residues. V lost 3 bases to trimming and J lost 7 bases; unmatched junction nucleotides: 4.

This clone was picked up one time. V and J are TRBV7-2 and TRBJ1-3; possibly TRBD1 for D (5 bases). V was pared by 5 bases and J by 4 bases, with 12 bases between. Germline lookup yields CDR1 SGHTA and CDR2 FQGNSA. The CDR3 runs 14 residues. This CDR3 is CASSEGPTGNTIYF. The CDR3 bases are TGTGCCAGCAGCGAGGGACCGACGGGAAACACCATATATTTT.

This clone was seen a few times. CDR3 in amino acids: CAWSAGGQRSPLHF. The CDR3 DNA reads TGTGCCTGGAGCGCAGGGGGGCAGCGATCACCCCTCCACTTT. The J gene is TRBJ1-6, the V gene TRBV30; 7 bases are a match to TRBD1. The CDR3 spans 14 residues. With V trimmed by 3 bases and J by 10 bases, 9 bases remained unmatched. Germline V gene data show CDR1 as GTSNPN and CDR2 as SVGIG (reference sequence). The full variable domain, rest sourced from reference TRBV30 and TRBJ1-6, is SQTIHQWPATLVQPVGSPLSLECTVEGTSNPNLYWYRQAAGRGLQLLFYSVGIGQISSEVPQNLSASRPQDRQFILSSKKLLLSDSGFYLCAWSAGGQRSPLHFGNGTRLTVT.

This rearrangement joins TRBV18 to TRBJ1-1, with D maybe TRBD1 (5 bases). Trimming stripped 4 bases from V and 1 base from J, with 16 bases between. CDR3 length equals 16 residues. Germline V gives CDR1 KGHSH, CDR2 LQKENI. The chain's CDR3 is CASSRLGGRGNTEAFF. The CDR3 coding sequence is TGTGCCAGCTCACGTTTGGGGGGTAGGGGGAACACTGAAGCTTTCTTT.

This clone has more than one count but fewer than ten. The V call is TRBV5-4, the J call TRBJ1-6, with D perhaps TRBD1 (6 bases). The V gene lost 3 bases and the J gene lost 7 bases, with 11 bases spanning the gap. CDR3 length: 14 amino acids. The germline V gene encodes CDR1 SGHNT and CDR2 YYREEE (reference sequence). The CDR3 sequence: CASSSQDRNSPLHF. The DNA of the CDR3 is TGTGCCAGCAGCTCGCAGGACAGAAATTCACCCCTCCACTTT.

The chain links TRBV19 to TRBJ2-7; maybe TRBD2 (5 bases). V lost 8 bases and J 2 bases, leaving 13 bases between the germline ends. Per germline, CDR1 LNHDA and CDR2 SQIVND (reference sequence). The CDR3 sequence is 13 residues long. As DNA, the CDR3 is TGTGCCAGTCGAGCGGATAAAACCTACGAGCAGTACTTC. This translates into CASRADKTYEQYF.

The gene calls are TRBV20-1 and TRBJ2-3, with unresolved D. The CDR3 totals 11 residues. Germline values: CDR1 DFQATT, CDR2 SNEGSKA (reference sequence). V lost 3 bases and J lost 2, with 3 bases in between. The DNA of the CDR3 is TGCAGTGCTAGCTACACAGATACGCAGTATTTT. Translating gives CSASYTDTQYF.

This clone appeared a single time. This chain links TRBV11-2 with TRBJ2-1, with D maybe TRBD1 (6 bases). Trimming shortened V by 3 bases and J by 6 bases, and 12 bases separated the two germline ends. The CDR3 loop spans 14 amino acids. CDR1 is SGHAT and CDR2 is FQNNGV in the germline V gene. CDR3 sequence: CASSLNRDTNEQFF. Here the CDR3 DNA reads TGTGCCAGCAGCTTGAACCGGGACACCAATGAGCAGTTCTTC.

This clone was seen a handful of times. V and J are TRBV28 and TRBJ1-1, with D uncertain. The CDR3 runs to 11 residues. Germline assignment: CDR1 MDHEN and CDR2 SYDVKM. V lost 4 bases, J lost 10 bases, and 10 bases lay in between. The CDR3 spells CASSSDTRAFF. In DNA form, the CDR3 reads TGTGCCAGCAGTTCCGACACCAGAGCTTTCTTT.

This clone was seen just once. The rearrangement uses TRBV2 and TRBJ2-2; no reliable D call. CDR3 size: 13 residues. CDR1 and CDR2 from the germline V gene are SNHLY and FYNNEI. Trimming pared 2 bases from V and 7 bases from J, leaving 8 bases between. The CDR3 sequence: CASSENSVGELFF. The CDR3 bases are TGTGCCAGCAGTGAAAATAGTGTCGGGGAGCTGTTTTTT.

This chain connects TRBV7-9 to TRBJ2-7, with 7 bases fitting TRBD2. CDR3 size: 14 residues. Trimming at V came to 3 bases and at J to 4 bases, leaving 6 bases not matched to a gene. From germline, CDR1 is SEHNR and CDR2 FQNEAQ (reference sequence). In DNA form, the CDR3 reads TGTGCCAGCAGCTTTGACGGCGGGAGTTACGAGCAGTACTTC. This gives the protein CASSFDGGSYEQYF.

A single count supports this clone. This chain connects TRBV5-1 to TRBJ2-7; 9 positions match TRBD1. There are 17 residues in the CDR3. With 0 bases clipped from V and 0 bases from J, the junction kept 7 bases outside the gene matches. Germline CDR1 is SGHRS and CDR2 is YFSETQ. The CDR3 coding sequence is TGCGCCAGCAGCTTGGGGGACAGGGACCGGAGCTCCTACGAGCAGTACTTC. Translated, it gives CASSLGDRDRSSYEQYF.